Below are 20 T cell receptor beta chains sequenced from a single sample in a study of T cell clonotyping in hematopoietic cell transplantation. Sequencing was performed with immunoSEQ multiplex PCR; in TCRdb, only in-frame clones are kept and a portion is missing. The table shows about 45,000 clones, with roughly 85% occurring only once. Time point meaning: recipient sample about 28 days before transplant, after cytoreduction. Material: peripheral blood mononuclear cells, obtained before stem cell transplant. Receptors were obtained from a man in his fifties or sixties with myelodysplastic syndrome. Some clones in this sample may be carry-over from other donors' samples.

The V call is TRBV15, the J call TRBJ2-7; D is undetermined. CDR1 and CDR2 (germline): LNHNV, YYDKDF (reference sequence). The CDR3 consists of 12 residues. The germline V and J ends were trimmed by 0 bases and 0 bases, with 0 bases remaining between them. CDR3 DNA sequence: TGTGCCACCAGCAGAGACTCCTACGAGCAGTACTTC. The encoded protein is CATSRDSYEQYF. Supplemented by reference TRBV15 and TRBJ2-7, the full variable domain reads DAMVIQNPRYQVTQFGKPVTLSCSQTLNHNVMYWYQQKSSQAPKLLFHYYDKDFNNEADTPDNFQSRRPNTSFCFLDIRSPGLGDTAMYLCATSRDSYEQYFGPGTRLTVT.

V is TRBV7-8 and J is TRBJ1-5; D uncertain. Germline V gene sequence: CDR1 SGHVS, CDR2 FQNEAQ. This CDR3 spans 16 amino acids. Trimming took off 1 base at V and 0 bases at J, with 10 bases between the two ends. The DNA for the CDR3 is TGTGCCAGCAGCTTAGATGACCCCTATAGCAATCAGCCCCAGCATTTT. Its protein product is CASSLDDPYSNQPQHF.

The chain carries TRBV30 and TRBJ2-7, with 7 bases fitting TRBD1. The CDR3 covers 15 residues. Germline V gives CDR1 GTSNPN, CDR2 SVGIG (reference sequence). Germline trimming cut 1 base from V and 2 bases from J; bases unmatched to any gene: 8. In DNA form, the CDR3 reads TGTGCCTGGAGTGCGAAGACAGGGATCGCCTACGAGCAGTACTTC. As protein: CAWSAKTGIAYEQYF.

This clone is a singleton in its sample. The V call is TRBV6-6, the J call TRBJ2-7; 10 nucleotides match TRBD1. The CDR3 runs 14 residues. Germline assignment: CDR1 MNHNY and CDR2 SVGAGI (reference sequence). J gave up 4 bases and V 5 bases, and 5 bases lay outside the gene matches. The DNA of the CDR3 is TGTGCCAGCAGTCCTCCGGGACAGGGGTACGAGCAGTACTTC. This sequence encodes CASSPPGQGYEQYF.

The gene calls are TRBV30 and TRBJ1-5; the match to TRBD1 covers 8 bases. Germline lookup yields CDR1 GTSNPN and CDR2 SVGIG (reference sequence). V was pared by 2 bases and J by 3 bases, with 6 bases of the junction left unmatched. This CDR3 comprises 15 residues. The CDR3 region is CAWSQQTGDNQPQHF. DNA for the CDR3: TGTGCCTGGAGTCAGCAGACAGGGGACAATCAGCCCCAGCATTTT. The full variable domain, with the rest looked up from reference TRBV30 and TRBJ1-5, is SQTIHQWPATLVQPVGSPLSLECTVEGTSNPNLYWYRQAAGRGLQLLFYSVGIGQISSEVPQNLSASRPQDRQFILSSKKLLLSDSGFYLCAWSQQTGDNQPQHFGDGTRLSIL.

The chain combines TRBV7-3 with TRBJ1-1; 7 positions match TRBD1. V was pared by 1 base and J by 4 bases, with 0 bases of the junction left unmatched. CDR1 is SGHTA and CDR2 is FQGTGA in the germline V gene. The CDR3 covers 13 residues. CDR3 residues: CASSLNRGTEAFF. The CDR3 DNA reads TGTGCCAGCAGCTTAAACAGGGGCACTGAAGCTTTCTTT.

By share, this clone counts as large (0.1 to 1%). The chain joins TRBV4-2 to TRBJ2-7; 8 positions agree with TRBD1. The CDR3 extends over 16 amino acids. The V gene's germline CDR1 is LGHNA and CDR2 YNFKEQ. The V gene end was trimmed by 0 bases and the J gene end by 1 base; junction bases not matched to a gene: 5. CDR3: CASSQDWDRWSYEQYF. The CDR3 nucleotides are TGTGCCAGCAGCCAAGATTGGGACAGGTGGTCCTACGAGCAGTACTTC.

The gene calls are TRBV1 and TRBJ2-2; the table calls TRBD2, which could not be checked here. TRBV1 is listed as a pseudogene. The CDR3 covers 17 residues. In nucleotides, the CDR3 is TGCACCAGCAGCCAAGGCTCTAGCTACGGAGACACCGGGGAGCTGTTTTTT. Residues: CTSSQGSSYGDTGELFF.

This chain uses TRBV6-6 with TRBJ1-1, with a possible D match to TRBD1 (5 bases). The V gene's germline CDR1 is MNHNY and CDR2 SVGAGI (reference sequence). V was trimmed by 2 bases and J by 1 base, leaving 14 bases between them. The CDR3 loop spans 16 amino acids. The CDR3: CASSYRGGVGNTEAFF. For the CDR3, the DNA is TGTGCCAGCAGTTACCGGGGAGGGGTGGGGAACACTGAAGCTTTCTTT.

The genes are TRBV9 and TRBJ2-1; 7 bases map to TRBD2. The CDR3 contains 13 residues. The V and J ends lost 2 bases and 8 bases, in that order; junction bases with no gene match: 4. Germline V gene sequence: CDR1 SGDLS, CDR2 YYNGEE. This chain's CDR3 is CASSVGGSDEQFF. Here the CDR3 DNA reads TGTGCCAGCAGCGTGGGGGGGAGTGATGAGCAGTTCTTC.

This chain joins TRBV4-1 and TRBJ1-2, with TRBD1 matching over 9 bases. V was pared by 0 bases and J by 6 bases, with 8 bases of the junction left unmatched. The CDR3 has 16 residues. In germline, CDR1 is MGHRA, CDR2 YSYEKL. In nucleotides, the CDR3 is TGCGCCAGCAGCCAAGATGCCCTTCGACAGGGGGATGGCTACACCTTC. This sequence encodes CASSQDALRQGDGYTF.

CDR3 residues: CASGTGDGYGYTF. The CDR3 DNA sequence: TGCGCCAGCGGGACAGGGGACGGCTATGGCTACACCTTC. This rearrangement joins TRBV5-1 to TRBJ1-2, with 10 nucleotides matching TRBD1. The CDR3 is 13 residues long. The germline V gene has CDR1 SGHRS and CDR2 YFSETQ. Trimming cost V 7 bases and J 4 bases; bases outside gene matches: 4.

The chain recombines TRBV28 with TRBJ2-5; the D is unclear. This CDR3 has 12 amino acids. The V gene's germline CDR1 is MDHEN and CDR2 SYDVKM. V shed 1 base and J shed 5 bases, with 5 bases lying between them. CDR3 nucleotide sequence: TGTGCCAGCAGTTTATCAGTTGAGACCCAGTACTTC. Amino acid sequence: CASSLSVETQYF.

This chain links TRBV10-3 with TRBJ1-1, with 7 positions matching TRBD1. The CDR3 is 17 amino acids. Unmatched junction bases numbered 11, after V lost 3 bases and J lost 1 base. Germline lookup yields CDR1 ENHRY and CDR2 SYGVKD. CDR3 loop: CAISDQDRRVRNTEAFF. DNA of the CDR3: TGTGCCATCAGTGACCAGGACAGGCGGGTAAGGAACACTGAAGCTTTCTTT.

V and J are TRBV15 and TRBJ2-7; D gene unclear. The CDR3 spans 16 residues. The V end was cut by 0 bases, the J end by 2 bases, with 14 bases between. The germline V gene encodes CDR1 LNHNV and CDR2 YYDKDF (reference sequence). This CDR3 reads CATSRDFSGGTYEQYF. CDR3 nucleotides: TGTGCCACCAGCAGAGATTTTTCAGGTGGTACCTACGAGCAGTACTTC.

The chain links TRBV25-1 to TRBJ1-6, with D unresolved. V lost 5 bases and J lost 7, with 12 bases in between. CDR1 is MGHDK, CDR2 SYGVNS, per germline. The CDR3 totals 14 residues. CDR3 in amino acids: CASSPHAGNSPLHF. CDR3 nucleotides: TGTGCCAGCAGTCCACACGCCGGAAATTCACCCCTCCACTTT.

The chain combines TRBV30 with TRBJ2-7; D is unclear. V lost 0 bases and J 2 bases, leaving 5 bases between the germline ends. The CDR3 spans 12 residues. The germline CDR1 and CDR2 sequences are GTSNPN and SVGIG (reference sequence). The CDR3 region is CAWSVGPYEQYF. CDR3 DNA sequence: TGTGCCTGGAGTGTAGGGCCCTACGAGCAGTACTTC.

CDR3 amino acids: CASSATRGETQYF. The CDR3, as DNA: TGTGCCAGCAGCGCCACCCGGGGAGAGACCCAGTACTTC. This chain connects TRBV7-2 to TRBJ2-5; D may be TRBD2 (5 bases). CDR1 SGHTA and CDR2 FQGNSA come from the germline V gene. Trimming left V 5 bases short and J 4 bases short, with 11 bases between. CDR3 length: 13 residues.

The chain is built from TRBV6-5 and TRBJ1-2, with D uncertain. CDR1 is MNHEY, CDR2 SVGAGI, per germline. The CDR3 extends over 16 amino acids. V lost 6 bases to trimming and J lost 0 bases, with 17 bases between them. The CDR3 DNA sequence: TGTGCCAGCAGCTACGACCACCTTGGGACTAACTATGGCTACACCTTC. Protein product: CASSYDHLGTNYGYTF.

V usage is TRBV12-5 and J usage is TRBJ1-1; possible D gene TRBD1, 6 bases. With 5 bases removed from V and 3 bases from J, the gap between germline ends came to 10 bases. The germline gives CDR1 LGHNT, CDR2 FRNRAP. The CDR3 consists of 13 residues. CDR3 amino acids: CASGKQGHTEAFF. DNA of the CDR3: TGTGCTAGTGGTAAACAGGGTCACACTGAAGCTTTCTTT.